This T cell receptor (beta chain) stems from a study of T cells in Graves' hyperthyroidism and ophthalmopathy. Study-level points and caveats: Most thyroid clonotypes that were expanded above 0.001 also turned up in blood.

TCR beta CDR3 region amplification was performed from RNA transcripts. HTBI primers were used for first-round RT-PCR of the TCR CDR3. A single record per CDR3 protein comes from TCRdb applying MiXCR to the multiplex PCR reads. Of 550,000 to 800,000 distinct CDR3 sequences in the sample, 17% are singletons; the top ten hold about a sixth. This CDR3 region has 14 residues. CDR1 is LNHDA and CDR2 is SQIVND in the germline V gene (reference sequence). The germline V and J ends were trimmed by 6 bases and 0 bases, with 11 bases remaining between them. This clonotype was detected a few times. The target antigen is unknown. The authors deemed Graves' hyperthyroidism stable absent ophthalmopathy progression within 18 months. PBMCs were collected from a 10 ml volume of fresh peripheral blood.

The chain carries TRBV19 and TRBJ1-1, with D maybe TRBD1 (5 bases). What was sequenced was blood. This clonotype was sampled from a man aged 50-60 years with Graves' hyperthyroidism. The CDR3 loop is CASSHRNLNTEAFF. The CDR3 DNA reads as TGTGCCAGTAGCCACAGGAACCTGAACACTGAAGCTTTCTTT.